Following are 24 T cell receptor beta chains from one sample sequenced in a study of regulatory T cells in long-lasting Graves disease. Stated time point: newly diagnosed GD, antithyroid drugs for less than 3 months. PBMC RNA was the source of the TCR library. Researchers made TCR beta libraries by using iRepertoire HTBI primers and running Arm-PCR on CDR3 regions. Using its own MiXCR run on the multiplex PCR reads, TCRdb lists one record per CDR3 protein. The data contain a few hundred thousand distinct CDR3 sequences, 15% to 20% of them singletons. Sequencing was performed on peripheral blood mononuclear cells (PBMCs), taken at new diagnosis, from a patient treated with antithyroid drugs. Receptor source: a female donor with Graves disease.

For this clonotype: A far bigger clonotype differs at one base, so this is likely a read error. The CDR3 DNA reads TGTGCCAGCAGCTTCATATATAGCGGGATGTACGCCGAGCAGTTCTTC. Translation gives CASSFIYSGMYAEQFF. The genes are TRBV11-2 and TRBJ2-1; TRBD2 matches 8 bases. Germline assignment: CDR1 SGHAT and CDR2 FQNNGV. CDR3 size: 16 residues. J gave up 10 bases and V 3 bases, and 14 bases lay outside the gene matches.

CDR3 loop: CASSEDTSGDTGELFF. The DNA of the CDR3 is TGTGCCAGCAGCGAGGACACTAGCGGCGACACCGGGGAGCTGTTTTTT. The V and J genes are TRBV9 and TRBJ2-2; 8 bases are shared with TRBD2. V was pared by 3 bases and J by 3 bases, with 7 bases of the junction left unmatched. The CDR3 is 16 amino acids. Germline CDR1 and CDR2: SGDLS and YYNGEE.

Ten or more counts support this clonotype. V is TRBV18 and J is TRBJ2-1; TRBD2 is a possible D gene (5 bases). From germline, CDR1 is KGHSH and CDR2 LQKENI. Trimming left V 0 bases short and J 8 bases short, with 11 bases between. The CDR3 totals 14 residues. The chain's CDR3 is CASSPPSRADEQFF. The CDR3 nucleotides are TGTGCCAGCTCACCACCGTCGAGAGCGGATGAGCAGTTCTTC.

Many counts were recorded for this clonotype. The chain uses TRBV24-1 and TRBJ1-5; 7 bases match TRBD1. The CDR3 contains 17 residues. CDR1 and CDR2 from the germline V gene are KGHDR and SFDVKD. With V trimmed by 0 bases and J by 2 bases, 6 bases remained unmatched. The CDR3 spells CATSDLQGGSGNQPQHF. The CDR3 DNA is TGTGCCACCAGTGATTTGCAGGGGGGGTCCGGCAATCAGCCCCAGCATTTT.

This clonotype has a count of ten or more. The chain employs TRBV19 and TRBJ2-5; either TRBD1 or TRBD2 may supply D (5 bases each). Germline lookup yields CDR1 LNHDA and CDR2 SQIVND (reference sequence). This CDR3 comprises 14 residues. V lost 8 bases and J 5 bases, leaving 18 bases between the germline ends. Here the CDR3 DNA reads TGTGCCAGTGCCCGACGCCCCGGGGCGGAGACCCAGTACTTC. Amino acids: CASARRPGAETQYF.

This clonotype was recorded at least ten times. J is TRBJ2-7 and V is TRBV27; no clear D gene. The V gene lost 0 bases and the J gene lost 0 bases, with 9 bases spanning the gap. Germline V gene lookup returns CDR1 MNHEY and CDR2 SMNVEV (reference sequence). The CDR3 contains 15 residues. In DNA form, the CDR3 reads TGTGCCAGCAGTTTATCGAGACTCAGCTCCTACGAGCAGTACTTC. Protein product: CASSLSRLSSYEQYF.

This clonotype was picked up a small number of times. A much bigger clone sits one base away, suggesting this may be a read error. V usage is TRBV11-2 and J usage is TRBJ1-4, with D possibly TRBD1 on 6 matching bases. Trimming took off 2 bases at V and 7 bases at J, with 17 bases between the two ends. The CDR3 has 16 residues. Germline CDR1 and CDR2: SGHAT and FQNNGV. The DNA of the CDR3 is TGTGCCAGCAGCTTAAGAAGTACAGGGATAAGTGAAAAACTGTTTTTT. This sequence encodes CASSLRSTGISEKLFF.

A word on this clonotype: Since a much larger clone is just one base distant, this may be a read error. The CDR3 sequence is CAGSPGGGGRIYEQYF. Written as DNA, the CDR3 is TGTGCCGGCAGCCCCGGAGGGGGCGGGAGGATTTACGAGCAGTACTTC. The V gene is TRBV14, the J gene TRBJ2-3; tentative D call: TRBD2 (8 bases). With the DNA end fitting TRBJ2-7 better, the J assignment may be wrong. Germline CDR1 and CDR2: SGHDN and FVKESK. This CDR3 is 16 amino acids long.

The CDR3 reads CASSVFSNTGELFF. Written as DNA, the CDR3 is TGTGCCAGCAGTGTCTTCTCGAACACCGGGGAGCTGTTTTTT. The J gene is TRBJ2-2, the V gene TRBV2; no reliable D call. Germline V gene lookup returns CDR1 SNHLY and CDR2 FYNNEI. The CDR3 loop spans 14 amino acids. Trimming shortened V by 4 bases and J by 0 bases, and 6 bases separated the two germline ends.

This clonotype has a single count. The chain has TRBV30 and TRBJ1-2; D is ambiguous. Between the trimmed V and J ends, which lost 3 bases and 7 bases, there was a span of 12 bases. The germline V gene encodes CDR1 GTSNPN and CDR2 SVGIG (reference sequence). The CDR3 is 12 residues long. As DNA, the CDR3 is TGTGCCTGGAGACGGCGCGTCGGTGGCTACACCTTC. This encodes CAWRRRVGGYTF.

There are many counts of this clonotype. A read error may account for a junction end that differs from germline. The chain is built from TRBV7-7 and TRBJ2-3; 12 nucleotides match TRBD2. The CDR3 length is 15 residues. Germline V gene sequence: CDR1 SSHAT, CDR2 FNYEAQ (reference sequence). The DNA for the CDR3 is TGTGCTAGCAGCTCCACTAGCGGGAGGACAGATACGCAGTATTTT. Translation: CASSSTSGRTDTQYF.

This clonotype was counted ten times or more. The CDR3 region has the DNA TGCAGTGCTAGAGGGGAGGTGAACACTGAAGCTTTCTTT. Encoded protein: CSARGEVNTEAFF. The V and J genes are TRBV20-1 and TRBJ1-1; D not resolved. Germline CDR1 reads DFQATT; CDR2 reads SNEGSKA (reference sequence). The CDR3 extends over 13 amino acids. Trimming took off 1 base at V and 0 bases at J, with 6 bases between the two ends.

The genes are TRBV9 and TRBJ2-5, with 7 nucleotides matching TRBD1. Germline-derived CDR1 and CDR2 are SGDLS and YYNGEE. There are 14 residues in the CDR3. The ends lost 0 bases at V and 5 bases at J; junction bases unmatched: 4. The CDR3 region is CASSVAGGGETQYF. The CDR3 bases are TGTGCCAGCAGCGTAGCAGGGGGTGGGGAGACCCAGTACTTC.

This clonotype was observed many times. This chain uses TRBV3-1 with TRBJ2-1; 12 nucleotides align to TRBD2. Per germline, CDR1 LGHDT and CDR2 YNNKEL (reference sequence). Germline trimming cut 4 bases from V and 7 bases from J; bases unmatched to any gene: 8. The CDR3 runs 16 residues. The CDR3 protein is CASSLPTSGSKNEQFF. In DNA, the CDR3 is TGTGCCAGCAGCCTCCCGACTAGCGGGAGTAAGAATGAGCAGTTCTTC.

This clonotype was counted at least ten times. This rearrangement joins TRBV15 to TRBJ2-1; 7 bases agree with TRBD2. The CDR3 length is 16 residues. Germline V gives CDR1 LNHNV, CDR2 YYDKDF (reference sequence). V lost 0 bases, J lost 5 bases, and 7 bases stayed unmatched. CDR3 coding DNA: TGTGCCACCAGCAGAGAGAGGGACTATATAAACAATGAGCAGTTCTTC. Amino acid sequence: CATSRERDYINNEQFF.

This clonotype showed up many times. The rearrangement links TRBV19 to TRBJ2-7, with D perhaps matching TRBD1 (6 bases). The CDR3 has 14 amino acids. Trimming pared 9 bases from V and 0 bases from J, leaving 15 bases between. CDR1 LNHDA and CDR2 SQIVND come from the germline V gene (reference sequence). CDR3 residues: CASKDSPSSYEQYF. In DNA, the CDR3 is TGTGCCAGCAAGGACAGCCCGAGCTCCTACGAGCAGTACTTC.

This clonotype was counted ten times or more. This chain links TRBV28 with TRBJ2-7; 7 nucleotides agree with TRBD1. This CDR3 spans 18 amino acids. Germline-derived CDR1 and CDR2 are MDHEN and SYDVKM. Unmatched junction bases numbered 19, after V lost 8 bases and J lost 0 bases. CDR3 bases: TGTGCCAGCTCAGGTTCAGGGGGAGTGGCTGAAAACTCCTACGAGCAGTACTTC. It codes for CASSGSGGVAENSYEQYF.

This clonotype was observed many times. The rearrangement uses TRBV7-2 and TRBJ2-3; TRBD2 agrees at 15 bases. This CDR3 spans 19 amino acids. Germline V gene sequence: CDR1 SGHTA, CDR2 FQGNSA. The V segment lost 4 bases and the J segment 4 bases; nucleotides outside the gene matches: 12. The CDR3 region is CASSSFGTSGRSIPDTQYF. In DNA form, the CDR3 reads TGTGCCAGCAGCTCATTTGGGACTAGCGGGAGGTCCATCCCAGATACGCAGTATTTT.

This clonotype was detected ten times or more. The rearrangement links TRBV4-3 to TRBJ2-2, with 7 bases that match TRBD2. Germline V lookup: CDR1 LGHNA, CDR2 YSLEER. The CDR3 has 16 amino acids. J was trimmed by 5 bases and V by 1 base; bases with no gene match: 7. The CDR3 DNA sequence: TGCGCCAGCAGCCAAGCTGGGAGGGCGGGTACCGGGGAGCTGTTTTTT. Translated, it gives CASSQAGRAGTGELFF.

Many counts were recorded for this clonotype. This chain connects TRBV13 to TRBJ2-3, with D unresolved. Germline V gives CDR1 PRHDT, CDR2 FYEKMQ (reference sequence). V lost 3 bases to trimming and J lost 6 bases, with 13 bases between them. The CDR3 runs to 14 residues. As DNA, the CDR3 is TGTGCCAGCAGCTTCCCCGGACGAGGTGATACGCAGTATTTT. Translating it yields CASSFPGRGDTQYF.

CDR3: CASSPTSGSYEQFF. CDR3 nucleotide sequence: TGTGCCAGCAGCCCGACTAGCGGGAGTTATGAGCAGTTCTTC. The chain has TRBV11-2 and TRBJ2-1, with 12 bases matching TRBD2. This CDR3 has 14 amino acids. Trimming cost V 5 bases and J 8 bases; bases outside gene matches: 4. CDR1 is SGHAT, CDR2 FQNNGV, per germline.

The V call is TRBV18, the J call TRBJ1-6, with D hard to call. Per germline, CDR1 KGHSH and CDR2 LQKENI. The V gene lost 2 bases and the J gene lost 7 bases, with 12 bases spanning the gap. This CDR3 is built from 15 residues. The CDR3 sequence is CASSPLVTGNSPLHF. DNA for the CDR3: TGTGCCAGCTCACCATTGGTGACGGGGAATTCACCCCTCCACTTT.

This clonotype was found many times. V gene TRBV25-1 combines with J gene TRBJ2-7, with a tentative D call TRBD2 (5 bases). Trimming removed 8 bases at V and 3 bases at J, with 14 bases between. This CDR3 has 13 residues. Per germline, CDR1 MGHDK and CDR2 SYGVNS. CDR3: CASGSGFFYEQYF. DNA of the CDR3: TGTGCCAGCGGATCGGGATTTTTCTACGAGCAGTACTTC.

This clonotype showed up many times. The chain couples TRBV27 to TRBJ1-6; possibly TRBD1 for D (6 bases). Per the germline V gene, CDR1 is MNHEY and CDR2 is SMNVEV (reference sequence). CDR3 length: 16 amino acids. Trimming removed 8 bases at V and 4 bases at J, with 18 bases between. This CDR3 is CASFPGGAFYNSPLHF. Written as DNA, the CDR3 is TGTGCCAGCTTTCCCGGGGGGGCGTTTTATAATTCACCCCTCCACTTT.